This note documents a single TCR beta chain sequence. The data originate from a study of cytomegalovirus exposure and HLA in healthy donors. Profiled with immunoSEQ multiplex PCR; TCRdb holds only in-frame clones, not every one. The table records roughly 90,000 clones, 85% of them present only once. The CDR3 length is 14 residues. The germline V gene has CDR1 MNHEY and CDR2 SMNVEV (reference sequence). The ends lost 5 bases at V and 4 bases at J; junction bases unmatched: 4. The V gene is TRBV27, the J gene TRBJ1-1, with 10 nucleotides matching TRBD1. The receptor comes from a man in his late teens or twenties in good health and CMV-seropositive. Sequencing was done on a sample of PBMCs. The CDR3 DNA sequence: TGTGCCAGCAGTCGGACAGGGGGGCCCACTGAAGCTTTCTTT. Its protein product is CASSRTGGPTEAFF.